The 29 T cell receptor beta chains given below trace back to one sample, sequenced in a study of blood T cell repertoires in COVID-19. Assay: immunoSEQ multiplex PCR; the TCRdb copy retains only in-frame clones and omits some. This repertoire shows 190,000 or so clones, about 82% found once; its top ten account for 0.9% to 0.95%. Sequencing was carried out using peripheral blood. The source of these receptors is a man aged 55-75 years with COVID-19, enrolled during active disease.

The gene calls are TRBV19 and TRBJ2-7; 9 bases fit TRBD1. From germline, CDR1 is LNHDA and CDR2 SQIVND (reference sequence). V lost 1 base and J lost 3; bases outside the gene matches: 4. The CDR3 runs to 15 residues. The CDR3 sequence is CASSIGGTGYYEQYF. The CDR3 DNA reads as TGTGCCAGTAGTATAGGAGGGACAGGGTACTACGAGCAGTACTTC.

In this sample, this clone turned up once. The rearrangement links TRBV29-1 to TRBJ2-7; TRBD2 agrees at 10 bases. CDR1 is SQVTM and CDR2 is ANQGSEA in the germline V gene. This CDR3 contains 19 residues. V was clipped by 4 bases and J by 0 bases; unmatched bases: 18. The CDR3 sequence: CSVGGVGGTSARSSYEQYF. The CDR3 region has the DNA TGCAGCGTTGGAGGGGTGGGAGGGACTAGCGCAAGAAGCTCCTACGAGCAGTACTTC.

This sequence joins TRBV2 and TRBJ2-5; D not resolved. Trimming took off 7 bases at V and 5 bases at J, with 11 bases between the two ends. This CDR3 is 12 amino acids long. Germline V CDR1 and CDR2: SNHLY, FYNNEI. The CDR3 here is CASTGRRETQYF. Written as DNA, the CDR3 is TGTGCCAGCACAGGCAGACGGGAGACCCAGTACTTC.

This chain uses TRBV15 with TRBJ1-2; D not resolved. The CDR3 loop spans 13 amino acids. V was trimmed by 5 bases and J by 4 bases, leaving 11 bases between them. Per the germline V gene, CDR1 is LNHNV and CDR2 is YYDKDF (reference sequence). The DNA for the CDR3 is TGTGCCACCAGCCCACAGTTTTTCTATGGCTACACCTTC. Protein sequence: CATSPQFFYGYTF.

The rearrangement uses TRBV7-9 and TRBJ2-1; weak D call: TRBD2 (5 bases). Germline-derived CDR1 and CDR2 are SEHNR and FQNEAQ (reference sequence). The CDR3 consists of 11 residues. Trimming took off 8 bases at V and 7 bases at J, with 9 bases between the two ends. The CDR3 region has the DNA TGTGCCAGCGGGAGAAGTAATGAGCAGTTCTTC. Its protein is CASGRSNEQFF.

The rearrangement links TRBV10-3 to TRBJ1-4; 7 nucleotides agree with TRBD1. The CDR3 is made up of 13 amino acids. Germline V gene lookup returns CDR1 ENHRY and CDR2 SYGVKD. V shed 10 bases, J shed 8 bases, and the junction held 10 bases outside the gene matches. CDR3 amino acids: CATRQGEGEKLFF. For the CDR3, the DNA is TGTGCCACCCGACAGGGAGAGGGGGAAAAACTGTTTTTT.

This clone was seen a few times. CDR3 sequence reads: CASSQVGTGGRSNQPQHF. DNA for the CDR3: TGTGCCAGCAGCCAGGTTGGGACAGGAGGTCGAAGCAATCAGCCCCAGCATTTT. The chain carries TRBV7-8 and TRBJ1-5; 8 bases align to TRBD1. The V segment lost 5 bases and the J segment 1 base; nucleotides outside the gene matches: 13. The germline gives CDR1 SGHVS, CDR2 FQNEAQ. The CDR3 runs 18 residues.

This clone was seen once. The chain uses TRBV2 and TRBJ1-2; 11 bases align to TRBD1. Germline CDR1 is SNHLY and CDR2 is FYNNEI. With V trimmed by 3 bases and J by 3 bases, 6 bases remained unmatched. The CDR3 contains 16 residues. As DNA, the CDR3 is TGTGCCAGCAGTGAGTGGGACAGGGGGTCGGACTATGGCTACACCTTC. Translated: CASSEWDRGSDYGYTF.

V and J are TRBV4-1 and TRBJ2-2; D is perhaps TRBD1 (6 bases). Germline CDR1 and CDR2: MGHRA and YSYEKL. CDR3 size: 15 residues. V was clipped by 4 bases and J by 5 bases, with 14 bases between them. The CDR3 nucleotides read TGCGCCAGCAGCCTCCCGGGACAAATAACCGGGGAGCTGTTTTTT. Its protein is CASSLPGQITGELFF.

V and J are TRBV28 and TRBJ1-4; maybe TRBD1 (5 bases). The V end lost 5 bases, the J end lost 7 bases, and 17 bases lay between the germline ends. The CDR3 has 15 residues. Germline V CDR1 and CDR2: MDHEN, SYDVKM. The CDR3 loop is CASSTPLGGTEKLFF. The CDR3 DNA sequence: TGTGCCAGCAGTACCCCCCTCGGGGGGACTGAAAAACTGTTTTTT.

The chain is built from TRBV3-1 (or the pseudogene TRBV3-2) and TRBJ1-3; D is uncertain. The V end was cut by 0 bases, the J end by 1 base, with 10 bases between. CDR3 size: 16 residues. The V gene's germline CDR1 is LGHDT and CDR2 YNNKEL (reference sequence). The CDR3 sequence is CASSQERVKSGNTIYF. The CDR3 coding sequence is TGTGCCAGCAGCCAAGAGAGGGTAAAGTCTGGAAACACCATATATTTT.

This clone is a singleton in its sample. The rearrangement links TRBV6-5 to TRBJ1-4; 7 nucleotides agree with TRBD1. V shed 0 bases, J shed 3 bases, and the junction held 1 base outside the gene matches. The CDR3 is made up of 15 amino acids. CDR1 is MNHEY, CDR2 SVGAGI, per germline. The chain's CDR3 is CASSYSGQPNEKLFF. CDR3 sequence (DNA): TGTGCCAGCAGTTACTCGGGACAGCCTAATGAAAAACTGTTTTTT.

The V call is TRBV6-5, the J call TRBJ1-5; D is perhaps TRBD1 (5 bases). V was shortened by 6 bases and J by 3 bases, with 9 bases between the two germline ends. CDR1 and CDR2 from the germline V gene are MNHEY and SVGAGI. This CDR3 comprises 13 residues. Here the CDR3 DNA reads TGTGCCAGCAGAAAAGGGGCCAATCAGCCCCAGCATTTT. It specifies CASRKGANQPQHF.

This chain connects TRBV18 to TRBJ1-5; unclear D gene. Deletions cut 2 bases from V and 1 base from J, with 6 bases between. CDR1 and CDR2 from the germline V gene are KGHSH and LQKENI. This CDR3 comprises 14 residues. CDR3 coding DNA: TGTGCCAGCTCACCATCCAGGAGCAATCAGCCCCAGCATTTT. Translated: CASSPSRSNQPQHF.

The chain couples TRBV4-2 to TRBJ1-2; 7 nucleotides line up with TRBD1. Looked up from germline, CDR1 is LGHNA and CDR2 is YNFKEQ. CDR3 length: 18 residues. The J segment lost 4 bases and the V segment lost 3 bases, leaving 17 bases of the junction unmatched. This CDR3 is CASSQARNLQGPRYGYTF. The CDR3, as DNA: TGTGCCAGCAGCCAGGCCCGGAACCTACAGGGGCCGCGCTATGGCTACACCTTC.

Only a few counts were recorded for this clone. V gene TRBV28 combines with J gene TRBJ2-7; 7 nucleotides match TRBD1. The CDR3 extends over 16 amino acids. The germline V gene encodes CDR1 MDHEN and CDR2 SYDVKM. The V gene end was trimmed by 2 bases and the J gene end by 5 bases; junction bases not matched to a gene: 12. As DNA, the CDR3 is TGTGCCAGCAGTTTACCATGGACAGGTAGAGAACACGAGCAGTACTTC. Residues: CASSLPWTGREHEQYF.

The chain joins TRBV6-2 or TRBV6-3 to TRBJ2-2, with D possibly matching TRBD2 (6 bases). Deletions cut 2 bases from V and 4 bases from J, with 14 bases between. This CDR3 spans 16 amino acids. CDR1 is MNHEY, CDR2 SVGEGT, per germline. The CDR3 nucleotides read TGTGCCAGCAGTTACGCGGGACGCAAACGCACCGGGGAGCTGTTTTTT. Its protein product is CASSYAGRKRTGELFF.

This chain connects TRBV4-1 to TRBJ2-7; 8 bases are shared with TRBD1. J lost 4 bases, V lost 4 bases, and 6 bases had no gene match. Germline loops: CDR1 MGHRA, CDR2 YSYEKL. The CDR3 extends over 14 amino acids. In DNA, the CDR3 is TGCGCCAGCAGCCGCGGACAGGGCGAATACGAGCAGTACTTC. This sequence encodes CASSRGQGEYEQYF.

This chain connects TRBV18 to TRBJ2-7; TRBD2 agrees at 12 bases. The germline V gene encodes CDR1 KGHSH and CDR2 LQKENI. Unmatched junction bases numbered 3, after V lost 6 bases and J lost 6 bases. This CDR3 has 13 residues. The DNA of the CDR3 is TGTGCCAGCTCGCTACTAGCGGGAGGCGAGCAGTACTTC. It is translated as CASSLLAGGEQYF.

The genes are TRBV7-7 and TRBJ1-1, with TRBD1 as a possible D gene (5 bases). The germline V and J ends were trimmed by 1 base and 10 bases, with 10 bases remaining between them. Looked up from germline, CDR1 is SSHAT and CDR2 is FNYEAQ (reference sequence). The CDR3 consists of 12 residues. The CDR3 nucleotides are TGTGCCAGCAGCTTAGAACCAGGGCGAGCTTTCTTT. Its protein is CASSLEPGRAFF.

The CDR3 DNA reads as TGTGCCAGCAGCCAAATGGGACAGGGCGATTCACCCCTCCACTTT. Translated: CASSQMGQGDSPLHF. The chain is built from TRBV3-1 (or the pseudogene TRBV3-2) and TRBJ1-6; TRBD1 matches 9 bases. The CDR3 consists of 15 residues. V trimming: 2 bases; J trimming: 8 bases; junction bases outside the gene matches: 4. The germline V gene has CDR1 LGHDT and CDR2 YNNKEL (reference sequence).

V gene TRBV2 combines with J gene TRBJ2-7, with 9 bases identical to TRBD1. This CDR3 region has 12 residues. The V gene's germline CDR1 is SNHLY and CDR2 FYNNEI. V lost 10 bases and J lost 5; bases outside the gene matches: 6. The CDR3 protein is CAKRGQGNEQYF. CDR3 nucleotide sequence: TGTGCCAAACGTGGACAGGGGAACGAGCAGTACTTC.

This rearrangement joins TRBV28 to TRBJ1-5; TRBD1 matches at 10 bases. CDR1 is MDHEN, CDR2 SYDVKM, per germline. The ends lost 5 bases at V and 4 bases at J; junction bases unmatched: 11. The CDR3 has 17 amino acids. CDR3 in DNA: TGTGCCAGCAGTCCCCGCGGGGGGACAGGGGTTAATCAGCCCCAGCATTTT. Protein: CASSPRGGTGVNQPQHF.

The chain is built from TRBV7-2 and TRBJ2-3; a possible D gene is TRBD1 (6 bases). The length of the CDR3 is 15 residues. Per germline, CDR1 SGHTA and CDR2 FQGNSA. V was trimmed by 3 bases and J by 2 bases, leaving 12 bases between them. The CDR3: CASSFSGTNTDTQYF. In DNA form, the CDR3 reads TGTGCCAGCAGCTTTTCCGGGACAAACACAGATACGCAGTATTTT.

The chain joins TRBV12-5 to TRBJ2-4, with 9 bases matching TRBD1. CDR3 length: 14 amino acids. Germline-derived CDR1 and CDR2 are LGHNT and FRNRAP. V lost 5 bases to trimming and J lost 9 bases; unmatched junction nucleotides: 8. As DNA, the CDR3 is TGTGCTAGTGGTCCGGGACAGGGTATATCCATTCAGTACTTC. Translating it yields CASGPGQGISIQYF.

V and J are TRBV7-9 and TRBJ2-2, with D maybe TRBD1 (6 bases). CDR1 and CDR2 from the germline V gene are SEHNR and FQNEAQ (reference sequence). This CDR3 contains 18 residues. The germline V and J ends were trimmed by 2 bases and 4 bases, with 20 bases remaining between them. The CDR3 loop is CASSLFASRVGGTGELFF. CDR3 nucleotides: TGTGCCAGCAGCTTATTCGCGTCCAGGGTAGGGGGCACCGGGGAGCTGTTTTTT. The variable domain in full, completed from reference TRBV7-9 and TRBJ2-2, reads DTGVSQNPRHKITKRGQNVTFRCDPISEHNRLYWYRQTLGQGPEFLTYFQNEAQLEKSRLLSDRFSAERPKGSFSTLEIQRTEQGDSAMYLCASSLFASRVGGTGELFFGEGSRLTVL.

In DNA form, the CDR3 reads TGTGCCAGTAGTGCGAGGAGCTTTAGGTATTCACCCCTCCACTTT. Amino acid sequence: CASSARSFRYSPLHF. The chain uses TRBV19 and TRBJ1-6; D is unclear. Trimming took 5 bases from V and 8 from J, leaving 16 bases between them. The CDR3 consists of 15 residues. CDR1 is LNHDA, CDR2 SQIVND, per germline (reference sequence).

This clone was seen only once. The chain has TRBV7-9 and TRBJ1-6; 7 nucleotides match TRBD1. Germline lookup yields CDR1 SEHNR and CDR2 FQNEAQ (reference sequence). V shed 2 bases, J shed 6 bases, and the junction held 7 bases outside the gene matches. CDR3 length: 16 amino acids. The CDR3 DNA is TGTGCCAGCAGCTTAACCCCGGGACAGTTTAATTCACCCCTCCACTTT. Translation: CASSLTPGQFNSPLHF.

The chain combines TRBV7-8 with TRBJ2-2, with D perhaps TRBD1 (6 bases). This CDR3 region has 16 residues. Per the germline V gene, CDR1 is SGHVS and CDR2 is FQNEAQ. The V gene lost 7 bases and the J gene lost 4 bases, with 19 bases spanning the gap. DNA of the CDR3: TGTGCCAGCACCTGGGGGCAGCGCATAACCACCGGGGAGCTGTTTTTT. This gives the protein CASTWGQRITTGELFF.